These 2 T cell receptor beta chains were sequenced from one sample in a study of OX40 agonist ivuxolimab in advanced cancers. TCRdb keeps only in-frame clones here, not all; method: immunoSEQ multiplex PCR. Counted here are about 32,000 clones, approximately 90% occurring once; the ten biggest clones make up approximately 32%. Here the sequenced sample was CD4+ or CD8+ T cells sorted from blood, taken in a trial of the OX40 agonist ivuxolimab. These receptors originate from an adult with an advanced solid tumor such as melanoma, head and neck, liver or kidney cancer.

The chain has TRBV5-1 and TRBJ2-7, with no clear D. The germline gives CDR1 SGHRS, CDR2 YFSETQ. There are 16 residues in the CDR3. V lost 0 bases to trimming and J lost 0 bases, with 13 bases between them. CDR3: CASSLVAAISSYEQYF. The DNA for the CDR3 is TGCGCCAGCAGCTTGGTGGCGGCCATCAGCTCCTACGAGCAGTACTTC.

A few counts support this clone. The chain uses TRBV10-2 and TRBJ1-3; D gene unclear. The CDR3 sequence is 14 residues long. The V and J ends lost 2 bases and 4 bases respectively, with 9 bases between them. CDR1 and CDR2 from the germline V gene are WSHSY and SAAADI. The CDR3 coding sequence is TGCGCCAGCAGTGAGATAGGGTCCGGAAACACCATATATTTT. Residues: CASSEIGSGNTIYF.